This T cell receptor (beta chain) was profiled in a study of regulatory T cells in long-lasting Graves disease. Trimming cost V 5 bases and J 7 bases; bases outside gene matches: 10. Germline V gives CDR1 SGHDN, CDR2 FVKESK. This CDR3 has 14 amino acids. The authors built TCR beta libraries using iRepertoire HTBI primers and Arm-PCR of CDR3 regions. TCRdb processed the multiplex PCR reads anew with MiXCR; each CDR3 protein has one entry. Among almost 450,000 distinct CDR3 sequences listed, less than 20% were seen once. Time point: newly diagnosed GD, antithyroid drugs for less than 3 months. PBMC-extracted RNA yielded the TCR library. Another study also made use of these data, one on T cells in Graves' hyperthyroidism and ophthalmopathy.

The V gene is TRBV14, the J gene TRBJ2-7, with TRBD1 identical over 8 bases. This TCR derives from a woman aged 25 to 39 with Graves disease. Source: peripheral blood mononuclear cells (PBMCs), taken at new diagnosis, from a patient treated with antithyroid drugs. For the CDR3, the DNA is TGTGCCAGCAGCGCACGGACAGGGTCGGGTGAGCAGTACTTC. Protein sequence: CASSARTGSGEQYF.